This passage covers 3 T cell receptor beta chains from one sample sequenced in a study of shared T cell receptors in the human thymus. TCRdb's table, derived via immunoSEQ multiplex PCR, lists solely in-frame clones and lacks some. This sample yields 700,000 or so clones, of which approximately 83% are seen a single time; 0.0095% to 0.011% belongs to the top ten. These data also featured in a second study, about human thymus T cells.

The sample consisted of thymocytes. Receptor source: a girl under three years old with a congenital heart defect.

V and J are TRBV29-1 and TRBJ2-6; TRBD1 aligns across 8 bases. The CDR3 is made up of 17 amino acids. The germline gives CDR1 SQVTM, CDR2 ANQGSEA. With V trimmed by 2 bases and J by 4 bases, 10 bases remained unmatched. CDR3 sequence: CSVESLAQGAGANVLTF. In nucleotides, the CDR3 is TGCAGCGTTGAATCGTTGGCCCAGGGGGCGGGGGCCAACGTCCTGACTTTC.

The chain employs TRBV6-5 and TRBJ1-1; the match to TRBD1 covers 8 bases. Germline V gene sequence: CDR1 MNHEY, CDR2 SVGAGI. The CDR3 runs to 15 residues. V lost 3 bases, J lost 4 bases, and 7 bases stayed unmatched. The CDR3 loop reads CASSYWDRWGTEAFF. CDR3 coding DNA: TGTGCCAGCAGTTATTGGGACAGGTGGGGCACTGAAGCTTTCTTT.

CDR3 protein: CASSYDRQGCLYEQFF. Here the CDR3 DNA reads TGTGCCAGCAGCTATGACAGACAGGGATGTTTGTATGAGCAGTTCTTC. V usage is TRBV5-4 and J usage is TRBJ2-1; 7 nucleotides agree with TRBD1. After removal of 3 bases from V and 8 bases from J, the junction contained 14 bases not matched to a gene. The CDR3 is 16 amino acids. Germline lookup yields CDR1 SGHNT and CDR2 YYREEE (reference sequence).